The rows below give T cell receptor beta chains drawn from one sample of a study of shared clonotypes between healthy human individuals. TCRdb's copy holds only in-frame clones and misses some; the assay was immunoSEQ multiplex PCR. Of hundreds of thousands of clones detected, around 81% appear once; the ten largest clones hold around 13%. The specimen sequenced was PBMCs. Every receptor here comes from a woman aged 40 to 50 in good health. Some clones in this sample may be carry-over from other donors' samples. Each CDR3 is given with its conserved first and last residue. D genes are given only for firm matches. Clone size, where shown, is once, few, many, or a class for clones that have expanded.

v_call: TRBV7-9; clone_size: .; j_call: TRBJ1-2; d_call: .; cdr3_aa: CASSPSLSIGGYTF; cdr3_nt: TGTGCCAGCAGCCCATCCCTTAGTATAGGTGGCTACACCTTC
v_call: TRBV5-1; clone_size: once; j_call: TRBJ2-3; d_call: TRBD2; cdr3_aa: CASSPGLAGGPRLHTQYF; cdr3_nt: TGCGCCAGCAGCCCGGGACTAGCGGGAGGGCCAAGGTTACATACGCAGTATTTT
v_call: TRBV27; clone_size: .; j_call: TRBJ1-2; d_call: TRBD1; cdr3_aa: CASSLDGAYRGWYGYTF; cdr3_nt: TGTGCCAGCAGTTTAGATGGCGCTTACAGGGGCTGGTATGGCTACACCTTC
v_call: TRBV13; clone_size: .; j_call: TRBJ1-2; d_call: .; cdr3_aa: CASSSTAWGYTF; cdr3_nt: TGTGCCAGCAGCTCGACAGCCTGGGGCTACACCTTC
v_call: TRBV30; clone_size: .; j_call: TRBJ1-3; d_call: .; cdr3_aa: CAWSVWDSGNTIYF; cdr3_nt: TGTGCCTGGAGTGTTTGGGACTCTGGAAACACCATATATTTT
v_call: TRBV4-3; clone_size: few; j_call: TRBJ1-5; d_call: .; cdr3_aa: CASSQEGAQPQHF; cdr3_nt: TGCGCCAGCAGCCAAGAGGGGGCTCAGCCCCAGCATTTT
v_call: TRBV18; clone_size: .; j_call: TRBJ2-1; d_call: .; cdr3_aa: CASSPNRDGAQFF; cdr3_nt: TGTGCCAGCTCACCAAACAGGGATGGTGCGCAGTTCTTC
v_call: TRBV10-2; clone_size: .; j_call: TRBJ2-1; d_call: TRBD2; cdr3_aa: CASREAGSRNEQFF; cdr3_nt: TGCGCCAGCAGAGAAGCGGGATCGAGAAATGAGCAGTTCTTC
v_call: TRBV19; clone_size: few; j_call: TRBJ1-2; d_call: .; cdr3_aa: CASSIQGEGGYTF; cdr3_nt: TGTGCCAGTAGTATCCAGGGAGAGGGCGGCTACACCTTC
v_call: TRBV7-2; clone_size: once; j_call: TRBJ1-3; d_call: .; cdr3_aa: CASSLRVSSGNTIYF; cdr3_nt: TGTGCCAGCAGCTTAAGGGTTAGCTCTGGAAACACCATATATTTT
v_call: TRBV28; clone_size: once; j_call: TRBJ2-3; d_call: .; cdr3_aa: CASSLGIRRDSSTDTQYF; cdr3_nt: TGTGCCAGCAGTTTAGGAATCCGACGGGACTCAAGCACAGATACGCAGTATTTT
v_call: TRBV9; clone_size: .; j_call: TRBJ1-2; d_call: .; cdr3_aa: CASSVGGGDYGYTF; cdr3_nt: TGTGCCAGCAGCGTAGGAGGGGGAGACTATGGCTACACCTTC
v_call: TRBV4-2; clone_size: .; j_call: TRBJ2-4; d_call: TRBD2; cdr3_aa: CASSHGTSGNKNIQYF; cdr3_nt: TGTGCCAGCAGCCACGGGACTAGCGGGAACAAAAACATTCAGTACTTC
v_call: TRBV21-1; clone_size: .; j_call: TRBJ2-1; d_call: .; cdr3_aa: CASSPPGTRDINEQFF; cdr3_nt: TGTGCCAGCAGCCCCCCTGGGACTAGAGATATAAATGAGCAGTTCTTC
v_call: TRBV6-6; clone_size: many; j_call: TRBJ2-5; d_call: .; cdr3_aa: CASSYGAVRGQETQYF; cdr3_nt: TGTGCCAGCAGTTACGGGGCGGTTAGGGGTCAAGAGACCCAGTACTTC
v_call: TRBV6-6; clone_size: .; j_call: TRBJ2-2; d_call: .; cdr3_aa: CATRRGANTGELFF; cdr3_nt: TGTGCCACCCGAAGGGGGGCGAACACCGGGGAGCTGTTTTTT
v_call: TRBV5-1; clone_size: .; j_call: TRBJ2-3; d_call: .; cdr3_aa: CASSAASSTDTQYF; cdr3_nt: TGCGCCAGCAGCGCCGCTAGTAGCACAGATACGCAGTATTTT
v_call: TRBV18; clone_size: .; j_call: TRBJ2-1; d_call: TRBD1; cdr3_aa: CASSLQNSRQGVEQFF; cdr3_nt: TGTGCCAGCTCACTTCAAAACTCCCGACAGGGTGTTGAGCAGTTCTTC
v_call: TRBV30; clone_size: .; j_call: TRBJ2-7; d_call: TRBD2; cdr3_aa: CAWSRGEGEQYF; cdr3_nt: TGTGCCTGGAGCCGAGGGGAGGGCGAGCAGTACTTC
v_call: TRBV6-5; clone_size: few; j_call: TRBJ1-1; d_call: TRBD1; cdr3_aa: CASSDYRGEVEAFF; cdr3_nt: TGTGCCAGCAGCGACTACAGGGGAGAAGTAGAAGCTTTCTTT
v_call: TRBV5-1; clone_size: .; j_call: TRBJ1-1; d_call: .; cdr3_aa: CASGDRVNTEAFF; cdr3_nt: TGCGCCAGCGGAGACAGAGTGAACACTGAAGCTTTCTTT
v_call: TRBV9; clone_size: .; j_call: TRBJ2-7; d_call: TRBD2; cdr3_aa: CASSVAREGRQYF; cdr3_nt: TGTGCCAGCAGCGTAGCTCGGGAGGGTAGGCAGTACTTC
v_call: TRBV9; clone_size: .; j_call: TRBJ2-1; d_call: TRBD2; cdr3_aa: CASSPEAGLAGHNEQFF; cdr3_nt: TGTGCCAGCAGCCCCGAAGCGGGACTAGCGGGCCACAATGAGCAGTTCTTC
v_call: TRBV4-2; clone_size: .; j_call: TRBJ2-3; d_call: .; cdr3_aa: CASSQDTPGLNTDTQYF; cdr3_nt: TGTGCCAGCAGCCAAGATACGCCGGGACTCAACACAGATACGCAGTATTTT
v_call: TRBV30; clone_size: .; j_call: TRBJ2-5; d_call: TRBD1; cdr3_aa: CAWSARTGGFRETQYF; cdr3_nt: TGTGCCTGGAGTGCCCGGACAGGGGGCTTCAGGGAGACCCAGTACTTC
v_call: TRBV18; clone_size: .; j_call: TRBJ2-1; d_call: TRBD1; cdr3_aa: CASSPNSGTGHDEQFF; cdr3_nt: TGTGCCAGCTCGCCAAATTCCGGGACAGGGCACGATGAGCAGTTCTTC
v_call: TRBV4-1; clone_size: .; j_call: TRBJ2-1; d_call: .; cdr3_aa: CASSQEERRAEQFF; cdr3_nt: TGCGCCAGCAGCCAAGAGGAACGCCGCGCTGAGCAGTTCTTC
v_call: TRBV6-1; clone_size: .; j_call: TRBJ2-7; d_call: .; cdr3_aa: CASSVAGQTYEQYF; cdr3_nt: TGTGCCAGCAGTGTGGCGGGACAGACCTACGAGCAGTACTTC
v_call: TRBV30; clone_size: .; j_call: TRBJ2-5; d_call: .; cdr3_aa: CARSGAAQETQYF; cdr3_nt: TGTGCCCGGAGTGGTGCAGCCCAAGAGACCCAGTACTTC
v_call: TRBV4-3; clone_size: .; j_call: TRBJ2-7; d_call: TRBD2; cdr3_aa: CASSQGLAGVYEQYF; cdr3_nt: TGCGCCAGCAGCCAAGGCCTAGCGGGAGTCTACGAGCAGTACTTC
v_call: TRBV19; clone_size: .; j_call: TRBJ1-1; d_call: TRBD1; cdr3_aa: CASSIGGTALSNTEAFF; cdr3_nt: TGTGCCAGTAGTATAGGGGGGACAGCCTTATCGAACACTGAAGCTTTCTTT
v_call: TRBV5-5; clone_size: .; j_call: TRBJ2-7; d_call: .; cdr3_aa: CASTHTTATYEQYF; cdr3_nt: TGTGCCAGCACCCATACCACGGCCACCTACGAGCAGTACTTC
v_call: TRBV27; clone_size: few; j_call: TRBJ2-7; d_call: .; cdr3_aa: CATRYGPGRDEQYF; cdr3_nt: TGTGCCACCAGGTACGGGCCGGGTCGAGACGAGCAGTACTTC
v_call: TRBV5-1; clone_size: .; j_call: TRBJ2-7; d_call: TRBD2; cdr3_aa: CASSLVLAGDYEQYF; cdr3_nt: TGCGCCAGCAGCTTGGTGCTAGCGGGGGACTACGAGCAGTACTTC
v_call: TRBV10-1; clone_size: once; j_call: TRBJ2-2; d_call: .; cdr3_aa: CATQGSAGTGELFF; cdr3_nt: TGCGCCACCCAGGGTTCCGCGGGCACCGGGGAGCTGTTTTTT
v_call: TRBV28; clone_size: .; j_call: TRBJ2-3; d_call: TRBD2; cdr3_aa: CASSLWLAGHVNTDTQYF; cdr3_nt: TGTGCCAGCAGTTTATGGCTAGCGGGACACGTCAACACAGATACGCAGTATTTT
v_call: TRBV6-6; clone_size: few; j_call: TRBJ1-2; d_call: TRBD1; cdr3_aa: CASSYVRTGGPYGYTF; cdr3_nt: TGTGCCAGCAGTTACGTAAGGACAGGGGGCCCGTATGGCTACACCTTC
v_call: TRBV19; clone_size: .; j_call: TRBJ2-7; d_call: TRBD2; cdr3_aa: CASSIGLADTYEQYF; cdr3_nt: TGTGCCAGTAGTATTGGACTAGCGGACACCTACGAGCAGTACTTC
v_call: TRBV30; clone_size: .; j_call: TRBJ1-1; d_call: .; cdr3_aa: CAWDGHMNTEAFF; cdr3_nt: TGTGCCTGGGACGGTCACATGAACACTGAAGCTTTCTTT
v_call: TRBV7-9; clone_size: .; j_call: TRBJ2-1; d_call: TRBD2; cdr3_aa: CASSVVGLAGVLSYNEQFF; cdr3_nt: TGTGCCAGCAGCGTAGTGGGTCTAGCGGGAGTTTTATCCTACAATGAGCAGTTCTTC
v_call: TRBV15; clone_size: .; j_call: TRBJ2-7; d_call: TRBD2; cdr3_aa: CATSRDYPRLAGGPGHEQYF; cdr3_nt: TGTGCCACCAGCAGAGATTATCCGCGACTAGCGGGAGGGCCCGGGCACGAGCAGTACTTC
v_call: TRBV18; clone_size: .; j_call: TRBJ2-1; d_call: .; cdr3_aa: CASSPIGEQFF; cdr3_nt: TGTGCCAGCTCCCCGATAGGTGAGCAGTTCTTC
v_call: TRBV19; clone_size: .; j_call: TRBJ1-2; d_call: .; cdr3_aa: CASTGTSDGYTF; cdr3_nt: TGTGCCAGCACAGGGACCTCAGATGGCTACACCTTC
v_call: TRBV6-6; clone_size: once; j_call: TRBJ1-1; d_call: .; cdr3_aa: CASSYSSQGGRTEAFF; cdr3_nt: TGTGCCAGCAGTTACTCCTCACAGGGCGGGAGAACTGAAGCTTTCTTT